This T cell receptor (beta chain) was documented in a study of T cell responses to AZD1222 COVID-19 vaccine. Method: immunoSEQ multiplex PCR; TCRdb's copy keeps in-frame clones and lacks some. The sample lists under 95,000 clones; roughly 89% were seen once. Germline-derived CDR1 and CDR2 are SGHTS and YDEGEE. The CDR3 covers 12 residues. V dropped 4 bases and J dropped 5 bases, with 10 bases sitting between them. As to this clone: Its specificity is unknown.

Study-wide points: The study found Spike-specific TCR breadth and depth rose after two AZD1222 doses. At baseline, seropositivity was found in only a handful of AZD1222 recipients. Clonal diversity was possibly underestimated; the donors were predominantly white British and more often female. At 160-218 and 743-854, vaccine-associated CD4 TCRs were dominant, and they spanned spike.

The clonotype was recovered from an adult in good health. The sequencing used peripheral blood, collected on day 0 of AZD1222 vaccination. The V gene is TRBV5-8, the J gene TRBJ2-7; D is perhaps TRBD1 (6 bases). In nucleotides, the CDR3 is TGTGCCAGCAGCCTCACAGGGCACGAGCAGTACTTC. Translated: CASSLTGHEQYF.